One TCR beta chain is described in this entry. In germline, CDR1 is KGHSH, CDR2 LQKENI. The CDR3 loop spans 16 amino acids. V lost 7 bases, J lost 0 bases, and 18 bases lay in between. Profiling relied on immunoSEQ multiplex PCR, and the TCRdb table lists in-frame clones only, not all of them. The sample lists roughly 120,000 clones; approximately 90% were seen once. This sample was included in a study of T cell responses to AZD1222 COVID-19 vaccine. This clonotype originated in an adult in good health. Sequencing was performed on peripheral blood, taken on day 0 of AZD1222 vaccination. The V call is TRBV18, the J call TRBJ1-1; possibly TRBD1 for D (6 bases). The CDR3 coding sequence is TGTGCCAGCTTACTCCAACGGGGGGCTATGAACACTGAAGCTTTCTTT. Translated: CASLLQRGAMNTEAFF.